This entry lists 18 T cell receptor beta chains sequenced from one sample in a study of T cell responses to AZD1222 COVID-19 vaccine. Profiling relied on immunoSEQ multiplex PCR, and the TCRdb table lists in-frame clones only, not all of them. The profile shows 95,000 to 150,000 clones, over 80% of them singletons. This sample comprised peripheral blood, obtained 28 days after the second AZD1222 dose. The source is an adult who received the AZD1222 COVID-19 vaccine.

V and J are TRBV2 and TRBJ1-2; a possible D gene is TRBD1 (6 bases). Germline V gene lookup returns CDR1 SNHLY and CDR2 FYNNEI. The CDR3 is 14 amino acids. The V gene lost 7 bases and the J gene lost 6 bases, with 18 bases spanning the gap. The CDR3 coding sequence is TGTGCCAGCACCTCTGGACAGAGGGTTGATGGCTACACCTTC. It encodes CASTSGQRVDGYTF.

The CDR3 protein is CATSATGGLTEAFF. The DNA for the CDR3 is TGTGCCACCAGTGCCACAGGGGGTTTAACTGAAGCTTTCTTT. The chain employs TRBV24-1 and TRBJ1-1; 8 bases align to TRBD1. CDR3 length equals 14 residues. Losses at the gene ends were 5 bases for V and 5 bases for J; bases not matched to a gene: 6. Germline lookup yields CDR1 KGHDR and CDR2 SFDVKD.

The gene calls are TRBV6-5 and TRBJ1-2, with a tentative D call TRBD1 (5 bases). The CDR3 has 13 residues. With 6 bases removed from V and 2 bases from J, the gap between germline ends came to 10 bases. Germline loops: CDR1 MNHEY, CDR2 SVGAGI. The CDR3 loop reads CASSLKGNYGYTF. In DNA form, the CDR3 reads TGTGCCAGCAGCCTTAAGGGGAACTATGGCTACACCTTC.

This clone turned up a few times. The chain carries TRBV27 and TRBJ2-7; no definite D call. This CDR3 contains 15 residues. Trimming took 4 bases from V and 0 from J, leaving 13 bases between them. Germline CDR1 is MNHEY and CDR2 is SMNVEV (reference sequence). CDR3 amino acids: CASSSRVRSSYEQYF. CDR3 in DNA: TGTGCCAGCAGTTCTAGAGTCCGGAGCTCCTACGAGCAGTACTTC.

V and J are TRBV28 and TRBJ2-3; TRBD2 matches at 7 bases. The germline gives CDR1 MDHEN, CDR2 SYDVKM. V dropped 7 bases and J dropped 9; count of bases not matched to a gene: 13. The CDR3 contains 14 residues. In nucleotides, the CDR3 is TGTGCCAGCACCTTCATGAGCCCGGGACTAACGCAGTATTTT. Translation gives CASTFMSPGLTQYF.

The chain uses TRBV7-9 and TRBJ1-1; 8 bases match TRBD1. From germline, CDR1 is SEHNR and CDR2 FQNEAQ (reference sequence). V shed 4 bases and J 0 bases; nucleotides not matched to a gene: 7. The CDR3 is made up of 16 amino acids. As DNA, the CDR3 is TGTGCCAGCAGCTACAGGACAGGGCGAGTGAACACTGAAGCTTTCTTT. Translation gives CASSYRTGRVNTEAFF.

The CDR3 loop reads CASSSGQETQYF. The CDR3 DNA follows: TGCGCCAGCAGTTCGGGTCAAGAGACCCAGTACTTC. The chain uses TRBV5-1 and TRBJ2-5; D gene unclear. The V end lost 5 bases, the J end lost 2 bases, and 7 bases lay between the germline ends. CDR3 size: 12 residues. Germline V lookup: CDR1 SGHRS, CDR2 YFSETQ. Using reference TRBV5-1 and TRBJ2-5 for the parts outside the CDR3, the full variable domain is KAGVTQTPRYLIKTRGQQVTLSCSPISGHRSVSWYQQTPGQGLQFLFEYFSETQRNKGNFPGRFSGRQFSNSRSEMNVSTLELGDSALYLCASSSGQETQYFGPGTRLLVL.

This clone was seen just once. Other DNA sequences within the sample encode an identical CDR3. The chain couples TRBV18 to TRBJ1-1, with unresolved D. The length of the CDR3 is 14 residues. Germline CDR1 is KGHSH and CDR2 is LQKENI. Trimming cost V 3 bases and J 1 base, with 9 bases left between them. CDR3: CASSPQTPNTEAFF. The DNA of the CDR3 is TGTGCCAGCTCACCCCAGACTCCGAACACTGAAGCTTTCTTT.

This chain joins TRBV6-4 and TRBJ1-6; D not certain. V lost 3 bases, J lost 9 bases, and 9 bases lay in between. Per germline, CDR1 MRHNA and CDR2 SNTAGT. The CDR3 length is 13 residues. The CDR3, as DNA: TGTGCCAGCAGTGAGGACGGGTTTTCACCCCTCCACTTT. Encoded protein: CASSEDGFSPLHF.

The chain joins TRBV28 to TRBJ1-2; 7 bases line up with TRBD1. Germline loops: CDR1 MDHEN, CDR2 SYDVKM. CDR3 length: 13 amino acids. The junction had 5 bases not matched to a gene; V was cut back by 6 bases and J by 4 bases. DNA of the CDR3: TGTGCCAGCAGCCCGGACAGGATCTATGGCTACACCTTC. Protein: CASSPDRIYGYTF.

This chain links TRBV7-2 with TRBJ2-3; TRBD2 aligns across 9 bases. The CDR3 covers 17 residues. The trim removed 1 base at V and 0 bases at J, leaving 5 bases unmatched. Germline V lookup: CDR1 SGHTA, CDR2 FQGNSA. Here the CDR3 reads CASSLGLAGTSTDTQYF. CDR3 bases: TGTGCCAGCAGCTTAGGGCTAGCGGGGACCAGCACAGATACGCAGTATTTT.

The CDR3 coding sequence is TGTGCCAGCAGTGAAGCAACCGGGGGCACCTACGAGCAGTACTTC. Protein sequence: CASSEATGGTYEQYF. This rearrangement joins TRBV6-1 to TRBJ2-7, with D tentatively TRBD1 or TRBD2 (6 bases each). Per the germline V gene, CDR1 is MNHNS and CDR2 is SASEGT. The V and J ends lost 0 bases and 2 bases respectively, with 11 bases between them. The CDR3 consists of 15 residues.

The chain has TRBV15 and TRBJ1-2, with D tentatively TRBD1 (5 bases). V lost 3 bases to trimming and J lost 2 bases, with 10 bases between them. The germline CDR1 and CDR2 sequences are LNHNV and YYDKDF (reference sequence). The CDR3 totals 14 residues. The CDR3 sequence is CATSRDTRNYGYTF. The CDR3 DNA is TGTGCCACCAGCAGGGACACCCGGAACTATGGCTACACCTTC.

With respect to this clone: At one end the junction does not follow the germline gene, possibly because of a read error. The chain joins TRBV2 to TRBJ1-3, with D perhaps TRBD1 (5 bases). The CDR3 is 13 amino acids. Germline assignment: CDR1 SNHLY and CDR2 FYNNEI. The CDR3 sequence is CASSESYADTIYF. The CDR3 DNA reads as TGTGCCAGCAGTGAGTCCTATGCGGACACCATATACTTT.

The chain couples TRBV28 to TRBJ1-1; D call uncertain. The CDR3 has 15 amino acids. The V gene's germline CDR1 is MDHEN and CDR2 SYDVKM. The V end lost 6 bases, the J end lost 0 bases, and 14 bases lay between the germline ends. CDR3 sequence reads: CASSPVAALNTEAFF. DNA of the CDR3: TGTGCCAGCAGCCCCGTGGCTGCGTTGAACACTGAAGCTTTCTTT.

The chain links TRBV6-5 to TRBJ1-6; a weak D match, TRBD1 (6 bases). Per germline, CDR1 MNHEY and CDR2 SVGAGI. Deletions cut 4 bases from V and 14 bases from J, with 21 bases between. This CDR3 comprises 15 residues. CDR3 sequence: CASSSPDSANWALHF. The CDR3 DNA follows: TGTGCCAGCAGTTCCCCGGACAGCGCAAATTGGGCCCTCCACTTT.

The V gene is TRBV3-1 (or the pseudogene TRBV3-2), the J gene TRBJ1-1; D possibly corresponds to TRBD1 (6 bases). The germline V gene encodes CDR1 LGHDT and CDR2 YNNKEL (reference sequence). The CDR3 spans 13 residues. Trimming took 4 bases from V and 4 from J, leaving 10 bases between them. The CDR3 nucleotides are TGTGCCAGCAGCCCCCGGACAGCCACTGAAGCTTTCTTT. This sequence encodes CASSPRTATEAFF.

This clone was picked up one time. The gene calls are TRBV5-1 and TRBJ1-1; 8 bases agree with TRBD1. The length of the CDR3 is 16 residues. V gave up 4 bases and J gave up 1 base; unmatched junction bases: 9. Germline V gene data show CDR1 as SGHRS and CDR2 as YFSETQ. The CDR3 bases are TGCGCCAGCAGCCAGGGGGCAGGGTTTGAGAACACTGAAGCTTTCTTT. Translating gives CASSQGAGFENTEAFF.